These 30 T cell receptor beta chains came from one sample sequenced in a study of response to subunit inactivated influenza vaccine. TCRdb recomputed calls from the RT-PCR reads with MiXCR, one row per CDR3 protein. The data hold 500,000 to 550,000 distinct CDR3 sequences, with 7.6% observed a single time. The sample here was PBMCs from blood, taken less than 30 months after vaccination. These receptors were taken from a man aged 50 to 69 who received an inactivated influenza vaccine.

This clonotype was counted between two and nine times. V is TRBV20-1 and J is TRBJ2-7, with 12 bases matching TRBD1. J was trimmed by 6 bases and V by 6 bases; bases with no gene match: 6. The germline gives CDR1 DFQATT, CDR2 SNEGSKA (reference sequence). The CDR3 has 13 residues. This chain's CDR3 is CSAGDRGPTEQYF. CDR3 sequence (DNA): TGCAGTGCAGGGGACAGGGGGCCGACCGAGCAGTACTTC.

This clonotype was seen ten or more times. The V gene is TRBV5-1, the J gene TRBJ1-1; D uncertain. Per the germline V gene, CDR1 is SGHRS and CDR2 is YFSETQ. This CDR3 has 16 amino acids. V lost 4 bases and J lost 0, with 16 bases in between. CDR3 residues: CASSPGYRLVNTEAFF. CDR3 sequence (DNA): TGCGCCAGCAGCCCTGGGTATCGGCTCGTGAACACTGAAGCTTTCTTT.

This clonotype was detected a few times. V usage is TRBV5-1 and J usage is TRBJ1-2, with 9 bases that match TRBD1. Germline trimming cut 0 bases from V and 5 bases from J; bases unmatched to any gene: 5. Looked up from germline, CDR1 is SGHRS and CDR2 is YFSETQ. The CDR3 sequence is 15 residues long. CDR3 in amino acids: CASSLEQGAQYGYTF. The CDR3 DNA follows: TGCGCCAGCAGCTTGGAACAGGGGGCGCAGTATGGCTACACCTTC.

At least ten counts were recorded for this clonotype. The J gene is TRBJ1-2, the V gene TRBV12-3 or TRBV12-4; D gene unclear. CDR3 length: 14 amino acids. Trimming cost V 4 bases and J 3 bases, with 12 bases left between them. The chain's CDR3 is CASSSLGNYYGYTF. CDR3 sequence (DNA): TGTGCCAGCAGTTCCCTTGGCAACTACTATGGCTACACCTTC.

Only a few counts were recorded for this clonotype. The CDR3 DNA follows: TGTGCCAGCACGTCGTATTCAGGGGCAACTAATGAAAAACTGTTTTTT. Translating it yields CASTSYSGATNEKLFF. This chain connects TRBV12-3 or TRBV12-4 to TRBJ1-4, with D maybe TRBD1 (6 bases). This CDR3 is 16 amino acids long. Between the trimmed V and J ends, which lost 7 bases and 0 bases, there was a span of 15 bases.

This clonotype was detected many times. The V call is TRBV6-1, the J call TRBJ2-2; weak D call: TRBD2 (5 bases). The CDR3 runs to 15 residues. V lost 4 bases, J lost 4 bases, and 13 bases lay in between. Germline loops: CDR1 MNHNS, CDR2 SASEGT. The CDR3 DNA reads TGTGCCAGCAGTGGTTTGGGAGTGGGCACCGGGGAGCTGTTTTTT. As protein: CASSGLGVGTGELFF.

The rearrangement joins TRBV20-1 to TRBJ1-5; TRBD1 might be the D (6 bases). The V end lost 6 bases, the J end lost 11 bases, and 26 bases lay between the germline ends. Germline CDR1 is DFQATT and CDR2 is SNEGSKA (reference sequence). The CDR3 covers 15 residues. The CDR3 reads CSAPIARGTGATQHF. The CDR3 DNA sequence: TGCAGTGCGCCGATCGCCAGGGGCACCGGAGCGACCCAGCATTTT.

This clonotype was observed a few times. This chain links TRBV4-2 with TRBJ2-7; D ambiguous. In germline, CDR1 is LGHNA, CDR2 YNFKEQ. The length of the CDR3 is 11 residues. V was shortened by 0 bases and J by 6 bases, with 3 bases between the two germline ends. CDR3 residues: CASSQDTEQYF. The CDR3, as DNA: TGTGCCAGCAGCCAAGATACCGAGCAGTACTTC.

This clonotype showed up just a few times. The V gene is TRBV20-1, the J gene TRBJ2-1; D call uncertain. The V end was cut by 1 base, the J end by 10 bases, with 11 bases between. Per germline, CDR1 DFQATT and CDR2 SNEGSKA (reference sequence). The CDR3 runs to 12 residues. DNA of the CDR3: TGCAGTGCTAGAGTAGCCCGGACGGAGCAGTTCTTC. It codes for CSARVARTEQFF.

The rearrangement links TRBV29-1 to TRBJ2-3; TRBD2 might be the D (6 bases). Germline CDR1 SQVTM, CDR2 ANQGSEA. The CDR3 sequence is 13 residues long. V was cut by 7 bases and J by 3 bases, with 14 bases left in between. The CDR3 loop is CSAGNSGTDTQYF. For the CDR3, the DNA is TGCAGCGCCGGGAATAGCGGTACAGATACGCAGTATTTT.

This clonotype has a count of ten or more. V usage is TRBV27 and J usage is TRBJ1-2; D gene uncertain. V lost 4 bases, J lost 4 bases, and 16 bases lay in between. Germline CDR1 and CDR2: MNHEY and SMNVEV (reference sequence). The CDR3 loop spans 15 amino acids. CDR3: CASSSLPQRSYGYTF. The CDR3 DNA reads as TGTGCCAGCAGTTCCCTTCCACAGAGGTCCTATGGCTACACCTTC.

This clonotype showed up just a few times. The chain employs TRBV20-1 and TRBJ1-3, with D unresolved. CDR1 and CDR2 (germline): DFQATT, SNEGSKA (reference sequence). Trimming shortened V by 6 bases and J by 5 bases, and 11 bases separated the two germline ends. This CDR3 comprises 12 residues. CDR3 DNA: TGCAGTGCCCAGGACCAGAGAAACACCATATATTTT. This encodes CSAQDQRNTIYF.

The J gene is TRBJ2-1, the V gene TRBV29-1, with D perhaps TRBD2 (6 bases). This CDR3 spans 14 amino acids. V was pared by 2 bases and J by 7 bases, with 15 bases between. Germline values: CDR1 SQVTM, CDR2 ANQGSEA. For the CDR3, the DNA is TGCAGCGTTGAATCCCTCGGGAGTTGGAATGAGCAGTTCTTC. Its protein is CSVESLGSWNEQFF.

This clonotype was detected many times. V usage is TRBV5-1 and J usage is TRBJ2-3; either TRBD1 or TRBD2 may supply D (5 bases each). This CDR3 is 15 amino acids long. Trimming stripped 2 bases from V and 0 bases from J, with 10 bases between. Germline values: CDR1 SGHRS, CDR2 YFSETQ. The CDR3 loop is CASSFLGTSTDTQYF. In DNA form, the CDR3 reads TGCGCCAGCAGCTTTTTGGGGACCAGCACAGATACGCAGTATTTT.

This clonotype was seen more than once but under ten times. The V gene is TRBV6-2 or TRBV6-3, the J gene TRBJ2-1, with 11 bases identical to TRBD2. The germline V gene encodes CDR1 MNHEY and CDR2 SVGEGT. Trimming removed 5 bases from V and 3 bases from J; junction bases left unmatched: 6. The CDR3 spans 16 residues. CDR3 DNA: TGTGCCAGCAGTCTTAGCGGGAGGGCCGTCTACAATGAGCAGTTCTTC. This translates into CASSLSGRAVYNEQFF.

V is TRBV9 and J is TRBJ1-1; D is unresolved. The CDR3 has 12 residues. Trimming took off 0 bases at V and 9 bases at J, with 9 bases between the two ends. The V gene's germline CDR1 is SGDLS and CDR2 YYNGEE. The CDR3 sequence: CASSVGNRQAFF. DNA for the CDR3: TGTGCCAGCAGCGTAGGTAATAGGCAAGCTTTCTTT.

This clonotype was seen many times. The chain employs TRBV24-1 and TRBJ2-4, with 7 positions matching TRBD1. V gave up 5 bases and J gave up 8 bases; unmatched junction bases: 5. The CDR3 is made up of 13 amino acids. CDR1 is KGHDR and CDR2 is SFDVKD in the germline V gene. Written as DNA, the CDR3 is TGTGCCACCAGTGTGGCAGGGGGAGACATTCAGTACTTC. Residues: CATSVAGGDIQYF.

This clonotype was detected only a few times. V is TRBV29-1 and J is TRBJ2-1; no firm D call. Between the trimmed V and J ends, which lost 6 bases and 12 bases, there was a span of 15 bases. The CDR3 runs to 11 residues. CDR1 is SQVTM, CDR2 ANQGSEA, per germline. The CDR3 DNA is TGCAGCGTCCAGAGAGATTATCGGCAGTTCTTC. Protein: CSVQRDYRQFF.

There are many counts of this clonotype. The chain employs TRBV20-1 and TRBJ2-1; TRBD2 agrees at 9 bases. The CDR3 spans 18 residues. Germline CDR1 is DFQATT and CDR2 is SNEGSKA (reference sequence). Trimming removed 3 bases from V and 9 bases from J; junction bases left unmatched: 21. The CDR3: CSASRMLAGISSYPEQFF. In DNA form, the CDR3 reads TGCAGTGCTAGCCGAATGCTAGCGGGGATCTCCTCTTATCCTGAGCAGTTCTTC.

J is TRBJ1-1 and V is TRBV28; TRBD1 matches at 7 bases. The germline CDR1 and CDR2 sequences are MDHEN and SYDVKM. With 6 bases clipped from V and 0 bases from J, the junction kept 7 bases outside the gene matches. This CDR3 region has 15 residues. The CDR3 sequence is CASRTGYYMNTEAFF. The CDR3 coding sequence is TGTGCCAGCAGGACAGGGTACTACATGAACACTGAAGCTTTCTTT. The full variable domain, its missing parts supplied by reference TRBV28 and TRBJ1-1, is DVKVTQSSRYLVKRTGEKVFLECVQDMDHENMFWYRQDPGLGLRLIYFSYDVKMKEKGDIPEGYSVSREKKERFSLILESASTNQTSMYLCASRTGYYMNTEAFFGQGTRLTVV.

This chain uses TRBV5-1 with TRBJ1-3; no clear D gene. V was shortened by 4 bases and J by 1 base, with 9 bases between the two germline ends. The CDR3 loop spans 14 amino acids. Germline CDR1 and CDR2: SGHRS and YFSETQ. The CDR3 here is CASSRAESGNTIYF. CDR3 bases: TGCGCCAGCAGCAGGGCAGAGTCTGGAAACACCATATATTTT.

The V and J genes are TRBV6-5 and TRBJ2-1, with D hard to call. Germline values: CDR1 MNHEY, CDR2 SVGAGI. The CDR3 is made up of 14 amino acids. The ends were cut back, 2 bases at V and 6 bases at J, with 11 bases in the middle. Here the CDR3 reads CASSYPQAANEQFF. For the CDR3, the DNA is TGTGCCAGCAGTTACCCTCAGGCTGCCAATGAGCAGTTCTTC.

The table lists this clonotype with many counts. The rearrangement uses TRBV20-1 and TRBJ2-1; 7 nucleotides match TRBD2. This CDR3 has 15 residues. The V gene's germline CDR1 is DFQATT and CDR2 SNEGSKA (reference sequence). As DNA, the CDR3 is TGCAGCCCCCTTCCCTCTAGCGGCCTCTACAATGAGCAGTTCTTC. It is translated as CSPLPSSGLYNEQFF.

This chain joins TRBV9 and TRBJ1-1; 9 bases map to TRBD1. The CDR3 extends over 14 amino acids. From germline, CDR1 is SGDLS and CDR2 YYNGEE. V was pared by 3 bases and J by 11 bases, with 11 bases of the junction left unmatched. CDR3 in DNA: TGTGCCAGCAGCGCCGAGGGACAGGGAGTAAGCGCTTTCTTT. Translating gives CASSAEGQGVSAFF.

This clonotype has ten or more counts. The J gene is TRBJ2-7, the V gene TRBV20-1; 8 bases are shared with TRBD1. In germline, CDR1 is DFQATT, CDR2 SNEGSKA (reference sequence). J lost 2 bases, V lost 6 bases, and 9 bases had no gene match. The CDR3 has 14 amino acids. This CDR3 is CSAQGQGNTYEQYF. DNA of the CDR3: TGCAGTGCCCAAGGACAGGGAAACACCTACGAGCAGTACTTC.

The chain combines TRBV5-1 with TRBJ2-2; tentatively, D is TRBD1 (6 bases). The CDR3 sequence is 16 residues long. CDR1 and CDR2 from the germline V gene are SGHRS and YFSETQ. V was pared by 1 base and J by 1 base, with 11 bases between. The CDR3 bases are TGCGCCAGCAGCTTGAGGGCACAGGGGAACACCGGGGAGCTGTTTTTT. It yields the protein CASSLRAQGNTGELFF.

The chain recombines TRBV6-6 with TRBJ2-5, with TRBD1 matching 10 bases. V gave up 10 bases and J gave up 13 bases; unmatched junction bases: 12. In germline, CDR1 is MNHNY, CDR2 SVGAGI (reference sequence). This CDR3 spans 12 amino acids. CDR3 protein: CATGQGDGSGYF. Here the CDR3 DNA reads TGTGCCACCGGACAGGGGGACGGGAGTGGGTACTTC.

The J gene is TRBJ2-4, the V gene TRBV6-5; 7 bases are a match to TRBD1. The V and J ends lost 2 bases and 1 base, in that order; junction bases with no gene match: 8. The CDR3 is 17 residues long. Germline assignment: CDR1 MNHEY and CDR2 SVGAGI. The chain's CDR3 is CASSYGFLTGAKNIQYF. In nucleotides, the CDR3 is TGTGCCAGCAGTTACGGATTCCTGACAGGGGCCAAAAACATTCAGTACTTC.

This clonotype turned up a few times. The genes are TRBV5-1 and TRBJ1-2, with TRBD1 as a possible D gene (5 bases). The CDR3 sequence is 15 residues long. Germline V CDR1 and CDR2: SGHRS, YFSETQ. V lost 0 bases and J 2 bases, leaving 11 bases between the germline ends. This CDR3 reads CASSLAATANYGYTF. In nucleotides, the CDR3 is TGCGCCAGCAGCTTGGCCGCGACAGCAAACTATGGCTACACCTTC.

The chain has TRBV30 and TRBJ2-1; 8 bases fit TRBD1. CDR3 length: 16 amino acids. Trimming cost V 3 bases and J 5 bases; bases outside gene matches: 12. CDR1 and CDR2 from the germline V gene are GTSNPN and SVGIG (reference sequence). CDR3 sequence: CAWRNKKGQGDNEQFF. CDR3 DNA: TGTGCCTGGAGAAATAAGAAAGGACAGGGCGACAATGAGCAGTTCTTC.